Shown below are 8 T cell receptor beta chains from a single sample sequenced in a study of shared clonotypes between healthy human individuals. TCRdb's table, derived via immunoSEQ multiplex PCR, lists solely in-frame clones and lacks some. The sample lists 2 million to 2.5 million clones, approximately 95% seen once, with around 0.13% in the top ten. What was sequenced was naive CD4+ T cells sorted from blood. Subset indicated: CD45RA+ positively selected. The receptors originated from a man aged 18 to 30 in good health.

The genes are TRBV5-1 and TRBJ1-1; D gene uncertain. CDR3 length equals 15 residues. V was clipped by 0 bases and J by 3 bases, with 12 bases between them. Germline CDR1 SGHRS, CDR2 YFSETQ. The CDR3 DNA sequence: TGCGCCAGCAGCTTGGATTTGGTAGCGGACACTGAAGCTTTCTTT. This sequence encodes CASSLDLVADTEAFF.

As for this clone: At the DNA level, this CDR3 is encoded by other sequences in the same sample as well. This CDR3 is CASSPTTGSNNQPQHF. In DNA, the CDR3 is TGTGCCAGCTCTCCAACGACAGGGTCGAACAATCAGCCCCAGCATTTT. The chain carries TRBV18 and TRBJ1-5, with 7 bases matching TRBD1. The V segment lost 6 bases and the J segment 3 bases; nucleotides outside the gene matches: 11. The germline CDR1 and CDR2 sequences are KGHSH and LQKENI. The CDR3 is 16 amino acids.

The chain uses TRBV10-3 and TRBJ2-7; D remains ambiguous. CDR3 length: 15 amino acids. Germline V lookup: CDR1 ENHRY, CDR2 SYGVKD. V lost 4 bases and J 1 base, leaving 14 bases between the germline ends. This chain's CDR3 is CAISVGPATSYEQYF. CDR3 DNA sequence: TGTGCCATCAGTGTCGGCCCGGCCACATCCTACGAGCAGTACTTC.

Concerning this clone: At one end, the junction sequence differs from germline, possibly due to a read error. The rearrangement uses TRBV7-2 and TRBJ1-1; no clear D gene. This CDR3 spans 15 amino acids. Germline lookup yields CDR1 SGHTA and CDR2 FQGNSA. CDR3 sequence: CASSLAPVMKLGLGF. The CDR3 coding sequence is TGTGCCAGCAGCTTAGCGCCAGTAATGAAGCTTGGCCTGGGGTTT.

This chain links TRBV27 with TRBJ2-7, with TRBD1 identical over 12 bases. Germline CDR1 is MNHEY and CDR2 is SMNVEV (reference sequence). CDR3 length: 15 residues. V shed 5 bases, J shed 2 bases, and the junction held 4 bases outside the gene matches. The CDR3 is CASSRGQGAAYEQYF. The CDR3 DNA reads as TGTGCCAGCAGTAGGGGACAGGGGGCGGCCTACGAGCAGTACTTC.

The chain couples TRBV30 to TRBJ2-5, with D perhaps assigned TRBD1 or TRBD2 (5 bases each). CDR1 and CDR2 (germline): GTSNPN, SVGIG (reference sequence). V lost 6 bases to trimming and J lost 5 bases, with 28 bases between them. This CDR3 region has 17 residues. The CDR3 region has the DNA TGTGCCTGCATCCGGGACGGCAAAACCGGCCTGGGGGAGACCCAGTACTTC. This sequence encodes CACIRDGKTGLGETQYF.

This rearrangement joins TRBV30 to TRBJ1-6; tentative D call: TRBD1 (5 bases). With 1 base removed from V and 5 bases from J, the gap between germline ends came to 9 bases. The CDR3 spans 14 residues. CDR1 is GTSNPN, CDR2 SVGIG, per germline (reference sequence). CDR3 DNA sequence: TGTGCCTGGAGTGCGGGACTGGATAATTCACCCCTCCACTTT. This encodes CAWSAGLDNSPLHF.

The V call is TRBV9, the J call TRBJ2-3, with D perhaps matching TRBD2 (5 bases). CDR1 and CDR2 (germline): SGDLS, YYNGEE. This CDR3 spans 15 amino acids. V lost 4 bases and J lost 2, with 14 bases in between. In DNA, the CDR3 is TGTGCCAGCAGCCCCGCCGGGGAAATCACAGATACGCAGTATTTT. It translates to CASSPAGEITDTQYF.